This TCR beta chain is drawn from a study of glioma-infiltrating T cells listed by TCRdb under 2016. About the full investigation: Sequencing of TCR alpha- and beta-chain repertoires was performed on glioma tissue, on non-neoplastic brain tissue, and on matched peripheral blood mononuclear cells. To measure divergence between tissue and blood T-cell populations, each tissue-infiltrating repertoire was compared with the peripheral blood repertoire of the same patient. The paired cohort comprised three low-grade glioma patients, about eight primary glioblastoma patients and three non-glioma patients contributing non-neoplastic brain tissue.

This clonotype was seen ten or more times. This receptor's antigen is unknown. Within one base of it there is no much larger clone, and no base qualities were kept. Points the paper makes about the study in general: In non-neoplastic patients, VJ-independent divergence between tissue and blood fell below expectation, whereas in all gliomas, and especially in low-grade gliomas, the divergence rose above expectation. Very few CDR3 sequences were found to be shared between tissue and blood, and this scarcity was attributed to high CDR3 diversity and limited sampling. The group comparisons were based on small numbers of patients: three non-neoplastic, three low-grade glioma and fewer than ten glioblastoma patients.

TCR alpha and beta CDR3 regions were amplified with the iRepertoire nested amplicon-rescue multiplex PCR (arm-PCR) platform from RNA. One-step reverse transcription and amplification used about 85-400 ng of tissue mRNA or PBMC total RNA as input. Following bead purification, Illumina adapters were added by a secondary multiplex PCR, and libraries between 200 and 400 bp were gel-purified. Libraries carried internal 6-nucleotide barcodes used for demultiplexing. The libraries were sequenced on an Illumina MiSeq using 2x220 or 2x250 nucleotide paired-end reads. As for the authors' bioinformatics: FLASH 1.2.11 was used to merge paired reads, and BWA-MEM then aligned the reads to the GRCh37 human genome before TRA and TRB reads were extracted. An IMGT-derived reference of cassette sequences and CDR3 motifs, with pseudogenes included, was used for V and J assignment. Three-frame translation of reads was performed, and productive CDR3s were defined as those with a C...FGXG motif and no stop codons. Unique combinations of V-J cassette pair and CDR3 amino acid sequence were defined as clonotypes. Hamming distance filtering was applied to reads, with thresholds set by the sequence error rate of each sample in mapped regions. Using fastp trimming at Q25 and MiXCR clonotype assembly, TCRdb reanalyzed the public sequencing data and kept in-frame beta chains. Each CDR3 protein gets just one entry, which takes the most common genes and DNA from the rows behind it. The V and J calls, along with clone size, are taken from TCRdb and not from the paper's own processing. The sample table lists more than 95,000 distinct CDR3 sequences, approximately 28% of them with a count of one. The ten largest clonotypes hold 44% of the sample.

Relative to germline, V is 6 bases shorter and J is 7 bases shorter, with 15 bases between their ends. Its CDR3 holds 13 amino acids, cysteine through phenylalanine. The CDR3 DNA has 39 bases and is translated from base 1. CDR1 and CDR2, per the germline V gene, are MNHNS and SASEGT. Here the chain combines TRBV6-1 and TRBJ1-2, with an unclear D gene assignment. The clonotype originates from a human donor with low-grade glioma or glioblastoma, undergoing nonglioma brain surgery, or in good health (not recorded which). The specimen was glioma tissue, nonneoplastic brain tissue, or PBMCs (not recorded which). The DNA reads TGTGCCAGCAGCTCCGACACGACCTCTGGCTACACCTTC. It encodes CASSSDTTSGYTF.